This T cell receptor (beta chain) was documented in a study of cytomegalovirus exposure and HLA in healthy donors. J gave up 7 bases and V 0 bases, and 4 bases lay outside the gene matches. The CDR3 totals 15 residues. Germline assignment: CDR1 SGHRS and CDR2 YFSETQ. It was with 60 Vbeta and 13 Jbeta primers that the PCR ran. Method: immunoSEQ multiplex PCR; TCRdb's copy keeps in-frame clones and lacks some. Counted here are under 150,000 clones, approximately 80% occurring once; the ten biggest clones make up less than 3%. The receptor was derived from a man between 45 and 60 years old in good health and CMV-seronegative. The J gene is TRBJ2-5, the V gene TRBV5-1; 12 nucleotides agree with TRBD2. Sequenced sample: PBMCs. In nucleotides, the CDR3 is TGCGCCAGCAGCTTGGTCCCACTAGCGGGAGGGACCCAGTACTTC. It specifies CASSLVPLAGGTQYF.